This record looks at one T cell receptor beta chain sequence and its context. Its specificity is unknown. The PCR employed 60 Vbeta primers together with 13 Jbeta primers. Original methodology: Later work found 80 million or so unique TCR beta chains, with 9.5 million to 12 million shared. Some clones are missing from TCRdb's copy, which holds only in-frame ones; the method was immunoSEQ multiplex PCR. V and J calls and clone size are given by that table; D and trimming were obtained from the DNA. In the table there are 160,000 or so clones, approximately 79% of which are singletons. This CDR3 comprises 16 residues. CDR1 is MNHNS, CDR2 SASEGT, per germline. The V and J ends lost 4 bases and 5 bases, in that order; junction bases with no gene match: 13. The record originates from a study of cytomegalovirus exposure and HLA in healthy donors. Study-level findings and limits: Most TCR sequences were uncommon, yet certain public TCRs appeared in many donors.

The clonotype was recovered from a woman between 35 and 50 years old in good health and CMV-seronegative. Sequencing input: PBMCs. The chain carries TRBV6-1 and TRBJ2-5; 7 nucleotides line up with TRBD2. The CDR3 DNA is TGTGCCAGCAGTGGGTCTAGCGGCGGGTCCTGGGAGACCCAGTACTTC. Translated, it gives CASSGSSGGSWETQYF.